One sample yielded the 9 T cell receptor beta chains listed below, sequenced in a study of OX40 agonist ivuxolimab in advanced cancers. The data were produced by immunoSEQ multiplex PCR, yet TCRdb's version contains in-frame clones alone and is incomplete. The table has about 48,000 clones, roughly three quarters seen once. Sequenced here: CD4+ or CD8+ T cells sorted from blood, sampled in a trial of the OX40 agonist ivuxolimab. These receptors came from an adult with an advanced solid tumor such as melanoma, head and neck, liver or kidney cancer.

The chain uses TRBV18 and TRBJ2-5; 9 bases are shared with TRBD1. Losses at the gene ends were 2 bases for V and 4 bases for J; bases not matched to a gene: 8. This CDR3 is built from 16 residues. The germline CDR1 and CDR2 sequences are KGHSH and LQKENI. The CDR3 spells CASSPSLGTGLETQYF. CDR3 nucleotides: TGTGCCAGCTCACCATCCCTCGGGACAGGGCTAGAGACCCAGTACTTC.

The J gene is TRBJ2-7, the V gene TRBV5-4, with a possible D match to TRBD1 (5 bases). CDR1 and CDR2 from the germline V gene are SGHNT and YYREEE (reference sequence). The V and J ends lost 5 bases and 1 base respectively, with 10 bases between them. There are 13 residues in the CDR3. The CDR3 DNA reads as TGTGCCAGCAGGGACACGACATCCTACGAGCAGTACTTC. Translated, it gives CASRDTTSYEQYF.

Here the CDR3 DNA reads TGTGCCAGCAGTGAAGCTGAAGGGGGTACGCAGTATTTT. Its protein product is CASSEAEGGTQYF. This sequence joins TRBV2 and TRBJ2-3; D might be TRBD1 (6 bases). The CDR3 has 13 amino acids. Germline values: CDR1 SNHLY, CDR2 FYNNEI. V lost 0 bases and J lost 8, with 9 bases in between.

This rearrangement joins TRBV2 to TRBJ2-6; either TRBD1 or TRBD2 may fit D (5 bases each). The CDR3 is 15 amino acids. Trimming removed 6 bases from V and 3 bases from J, with 12 bases in between. Germline CDR1 reads SNHLY; CDR2 reads FYNNEI. The CDR3 nucleotides read TGTGCCAGCAGGATGGGGGTCGGTGGGGCCAACGTCCTGACTTTC. Residues: CASRMGVGGANVLTF.

A note on this clone: The junction shows a germline mismatch at one end, possibly a read error. The chain links TRBV5-1 to TRBJ2-7; 7 bases match TRBD2. The CDR3 totals 14 residues. Germline V lookup: CDR1 SGHRS, CDR2 YFSETQ. CDR3 nucleotide sequence: TGTGCCAGCAGCTTGGGTGGACTAGGACGCGAGCAGTACTTC. Translating it yields CASSLGGLGREQYF. The variable domain in full, with the rest retrieved from reference TRBV5-1 and TRBJ2-7, is KAGVTQTPRYLIKTRGQQVTLSCSPISGHRSVSWYQQTPGQGLQFLFEYFSETQRNKGNFPGRFSGRQFSNSRSEMNVSTLELGDSALYLCASSLGGLGREQYFGPGTRLTVT.

This chain uses TRBV27 with TRBJ2-1; D possibly corresponds to TRBD2 (5 bases). The CDR3 has 16 residues. CDR1 MNHEY and CDR2 SMNVEV come from the germline V gene (reference sequence). V was pared by 9 bases and J by 5 bases, with 23 bases between. CDR3 sequence: CARTGFLALGDNEQFF. The DNA of the CDR3 is TGTGCCAGGACCGGATTCCTAGCCCTTGGGGACAATGAGCAGTTCTTC.

This chain links TRBV2 with TRBJ2-3; D not resolved. This CDR3 is built from 14 residues. The V gene lost 10 bases and the J gene lost 3 bases, with 17 bases spanning the gap. The germline V gene encodes CDR1 SNHLY and CDR2 FYNNEI. CDR3 sequence (DNA): TGTGCCACCCCCTCTTATGATTGGACAGATACGCAGTATTTT. Encoded protein: CATPSYDWTDTQYF.

The V call is TRBV5-1, the J call TRBJ1-1; no definite D call. The CDR3 is 14 amino acids. Germline V CDR1 and CDR2: SGHRS, YFSETQ. V dropped 5 bases and J dropped 0 bases, with 11 bases sitting between them. CDR3 sequence: CASSSNTMNTEAFF. The CDR3 DNA reads as TGCGCCAGCAGTAGTAACACCATGAACACTGAAGCTTTCTTT.

The chain links TRBV15 to TRBJ1-1, with 8 positions matching TRBD1. Germline CDR1 is LNHNV and CDR2 is YYDKDF (reference sequence). The V gene end was trimmed by 1 base and the J gene end by 4 bases; junction bases not matched to a gene: 2. CDR3 length: 14 residues. DNA for the CDR3: TGTGCCACCAGCAGAGCAGGGGGCGTCACTGAAGCTTTCTTT. It is translated as CATSRAGGVTEAFF.